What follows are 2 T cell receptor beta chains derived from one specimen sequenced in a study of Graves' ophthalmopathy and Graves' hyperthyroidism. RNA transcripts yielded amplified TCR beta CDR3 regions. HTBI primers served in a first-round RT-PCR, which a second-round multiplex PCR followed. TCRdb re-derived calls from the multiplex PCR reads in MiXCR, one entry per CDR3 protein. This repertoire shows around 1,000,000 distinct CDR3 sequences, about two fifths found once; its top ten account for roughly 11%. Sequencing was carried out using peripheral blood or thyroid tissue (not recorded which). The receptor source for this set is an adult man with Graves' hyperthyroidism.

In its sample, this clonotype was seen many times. As DNA, the CDR3 is TGTGCCAGCAGCTTGGCGGGGGGTGACGAAGAGACCCAGTACTTC. This sequence encodes CASSLAGGDEETQYF. The V call is TRBV7-9, the J call TRBJ2-5; 8 bases are shared with TRBD2. CDR1 is SEHNR, CDR2 FQNEAQ, per germline (reference sequence). J gave up 3 bases and V 3 bases, and 6 bases lay outside the gene matches. This CDR3 has 15 residues.

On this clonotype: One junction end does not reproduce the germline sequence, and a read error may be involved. CDR3 sequence reads: CASRFGRRVPSQEAQYF. The CDR3 DNA reads TGTGCCAGCAGGTTTGGGCGAAGGGTACCCTCCCAAGAGGCCCAGTACTTC. The V call is TRBV7-9, the J call TRBJ2-5; unclear D gene. Germline assignment: CDR1 SEHNR and CDR2 FQNEAQ (reference sequence). The CDR3 spans 17 residues.